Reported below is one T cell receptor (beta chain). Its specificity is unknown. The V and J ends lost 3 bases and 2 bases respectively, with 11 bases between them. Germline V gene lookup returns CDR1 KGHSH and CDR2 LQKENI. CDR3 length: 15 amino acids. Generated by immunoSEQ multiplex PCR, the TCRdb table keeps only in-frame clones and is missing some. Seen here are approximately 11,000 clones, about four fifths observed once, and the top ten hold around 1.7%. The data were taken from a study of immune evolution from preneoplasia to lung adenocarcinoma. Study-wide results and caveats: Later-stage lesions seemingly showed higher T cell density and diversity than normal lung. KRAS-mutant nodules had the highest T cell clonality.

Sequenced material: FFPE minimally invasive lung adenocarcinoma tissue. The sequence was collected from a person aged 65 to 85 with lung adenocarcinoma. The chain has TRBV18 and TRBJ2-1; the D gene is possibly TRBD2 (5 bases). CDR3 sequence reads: CASSPEDGPYNEQFF. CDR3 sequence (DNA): TGTGCCAGCTCACCGGAGGACGGGCCCTACAATGAGCAGTTCTTC.